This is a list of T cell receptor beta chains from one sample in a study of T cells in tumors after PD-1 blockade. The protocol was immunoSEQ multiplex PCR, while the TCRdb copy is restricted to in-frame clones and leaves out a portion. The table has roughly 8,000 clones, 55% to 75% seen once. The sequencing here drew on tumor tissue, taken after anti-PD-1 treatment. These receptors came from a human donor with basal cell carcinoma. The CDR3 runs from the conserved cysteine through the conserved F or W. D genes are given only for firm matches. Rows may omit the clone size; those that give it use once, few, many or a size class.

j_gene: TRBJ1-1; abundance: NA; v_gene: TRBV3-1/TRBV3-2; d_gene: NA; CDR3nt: TGTGCCAGCAGCCAAGCCCGCCCCTGGGGCTCTGAAGCTTTCTTT; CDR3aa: CASSQARPWGSEAFF
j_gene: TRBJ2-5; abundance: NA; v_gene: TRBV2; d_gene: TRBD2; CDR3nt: TGTGCCAGCAGTGATGGCCTAGCGGGGGTAGAGGGGACCCAGTACTTC; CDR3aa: CASSDGLAGVEGTQYF
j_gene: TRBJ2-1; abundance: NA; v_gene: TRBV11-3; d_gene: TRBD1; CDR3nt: TGTGCCAGCAGCTTAGGAGGGACAGGGGGTTACAATGAGCAGTTCTTC; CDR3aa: CASSLGGTGGYNEQFF
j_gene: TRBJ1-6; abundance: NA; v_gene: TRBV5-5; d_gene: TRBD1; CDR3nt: TGTGCCAGCAGCTTCGGGACAGCTAATAATTCACCCCTCCACTTT; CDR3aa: CASSFGTANNSPLHF
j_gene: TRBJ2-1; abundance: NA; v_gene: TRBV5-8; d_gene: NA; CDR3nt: TGTGCCAGCAGCCGCCGACGAGCGTCGGGGCCCAACTACAATGAGCAGTTCTTC; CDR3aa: CASSRRRASGPNYNEQFF
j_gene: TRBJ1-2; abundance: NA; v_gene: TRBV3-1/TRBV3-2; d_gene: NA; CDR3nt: TGTGCCAGCAGCCAAGATTGGGGGCTTTATGGCTACACCTTC; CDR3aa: CASSQDWGLYGYTF
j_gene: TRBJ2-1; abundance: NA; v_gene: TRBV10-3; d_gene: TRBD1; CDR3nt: TGTGCCGTAACTAGTCCCGGGACAGGAGGGGACCAGCAGTTCTTC; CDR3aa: CAVTSPGTGGDQQFF
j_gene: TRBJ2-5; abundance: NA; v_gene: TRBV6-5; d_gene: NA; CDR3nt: TGTGCCAGCAGTTACCAGGGGAACCAGTACTTC; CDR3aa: CASSYQGNQYF
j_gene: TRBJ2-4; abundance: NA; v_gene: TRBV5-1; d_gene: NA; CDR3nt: TGCGCCAGCAGCGCGGGACAGACCCCGGGGAACATTCAGTACTTC; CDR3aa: CASSAGQTPGNIQYF
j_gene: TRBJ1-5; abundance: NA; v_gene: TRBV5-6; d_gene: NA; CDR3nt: TGTGCCAGCAGCTTGTTTTTCGTCCTGGGAATGAGCAATCAGCCCCAGCATTTT; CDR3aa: CASSLFFVLGMSNQPQHF
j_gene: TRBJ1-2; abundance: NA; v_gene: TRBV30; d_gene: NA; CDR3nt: TGTGCCTGGAGCCATAAGACGGCCGGCTTTAGCTATGGCTACACCTTC; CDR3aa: CAWSHKTAGFSYGYTF
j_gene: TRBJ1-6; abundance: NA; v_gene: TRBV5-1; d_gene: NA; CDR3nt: TGCGCCAGCAGCCCCGCACTCGGAGTTAATTCACCCCTCCACTTT; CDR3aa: CASSPALGVNSPLHF
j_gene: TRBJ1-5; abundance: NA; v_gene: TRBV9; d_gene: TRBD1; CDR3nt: TGTGCCAGCAGCGCAGGACAGGGGGCGAATCAGCCCCAGCATTTT; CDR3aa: CASSAGQGANQPQHF
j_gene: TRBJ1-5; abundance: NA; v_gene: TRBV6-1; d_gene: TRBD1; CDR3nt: TGTGCCAGCAGTGAACAGGGGGGCAATCAGCCCCAGCATTTT; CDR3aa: CASSEQGGNQPQHF
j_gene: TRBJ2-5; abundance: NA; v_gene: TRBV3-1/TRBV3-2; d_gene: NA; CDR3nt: TGTGCCAGCAGCCAGACAGCTACAGATTTGGAGACCCAGTACTTC; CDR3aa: CASSQTATDLETQYF
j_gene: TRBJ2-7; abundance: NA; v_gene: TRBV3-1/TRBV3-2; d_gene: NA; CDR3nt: TGTGCCAGCAGCCATGTATCCAAAGACTACGAGCAGTACTTC; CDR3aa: CASSHVSKDYEQYF
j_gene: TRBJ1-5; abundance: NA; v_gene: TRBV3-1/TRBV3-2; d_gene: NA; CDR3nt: TGTGCCAGCAGCCAAGGTCCCTCGTCTGGACAGCCCCAGCATTTT; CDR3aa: CASSQGPSSGQPQHF
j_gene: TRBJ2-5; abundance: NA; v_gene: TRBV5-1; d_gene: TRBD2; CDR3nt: TGCGCCAGCAGCCCTCGACTAGCGGGGGTCCGAACGAGAGAGACCCAGTACTTC; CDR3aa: CASSPRLAGVRTRETQYF
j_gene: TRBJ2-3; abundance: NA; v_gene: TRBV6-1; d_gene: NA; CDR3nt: TGTGCCAGCAGTGAAGACCTACGCACAGATACGCAGTATTTT; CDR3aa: CASSEDLRTDTQYF
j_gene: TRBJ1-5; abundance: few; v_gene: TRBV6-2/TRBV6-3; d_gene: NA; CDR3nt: TGTGCCAGCAGTTACGGCCAGGGGCAGCCCCAGCATTTT; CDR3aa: CASSYGQGQPQHF
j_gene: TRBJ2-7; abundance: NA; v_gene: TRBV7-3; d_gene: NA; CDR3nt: TGTGCCAGCAGCTTAAGCCCAACCTCGGAGCAGTACTTC; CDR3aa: CASSLSPTSEQYF
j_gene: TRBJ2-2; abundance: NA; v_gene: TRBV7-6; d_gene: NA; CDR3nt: TGTGCCAGCAGCCCCGGACGGACCACCGGGGAGCTGTTTTTT; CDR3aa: CASSPGRTTGELFF
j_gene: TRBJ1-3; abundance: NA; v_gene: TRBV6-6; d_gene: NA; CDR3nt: TGTGCCAGCAGTTACTCCGCAGGGTCTAACACCATATATTTT; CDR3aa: CASSYSAGSNTIYF
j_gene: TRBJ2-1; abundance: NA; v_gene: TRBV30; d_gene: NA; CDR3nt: TGTGCCTGGAGTGTACAAGGTGAGCAGTTCTTC; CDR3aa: CAWSVQGEQFF
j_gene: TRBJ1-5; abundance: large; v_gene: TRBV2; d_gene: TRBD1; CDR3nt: TGTGCCAGCAGTGAAACAGGGGGTAACAATCAGCCCCAGCATTTT; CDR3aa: CASSETGGNNQPQHF
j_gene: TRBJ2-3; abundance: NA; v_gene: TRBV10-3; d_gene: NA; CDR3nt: TGTGCCATCAGTGGCGGGGCCGGGGATACGCAGTATTTT; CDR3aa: CAISGGAGDTQYF
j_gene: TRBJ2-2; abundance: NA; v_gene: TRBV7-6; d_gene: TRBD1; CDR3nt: TGTGCCAGCAGCTCGGGACAGGGAATCACCGGGGAGCTGTTTTTT; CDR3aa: CASSSGQGITGELFF
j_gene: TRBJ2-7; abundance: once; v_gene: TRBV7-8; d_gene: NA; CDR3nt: TGTGCCAGCAGCTCTTCTTCGGAGGGTAAGGGCGAGCAGTACTTC; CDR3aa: CASSSSSEGKGEQYF
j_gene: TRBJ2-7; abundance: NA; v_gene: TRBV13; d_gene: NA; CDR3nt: TGTGCCAGCAGCTTTCTCGGGGGAGCCTACGAGCAGTACTTC; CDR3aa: CASSFLGGAYEQYF
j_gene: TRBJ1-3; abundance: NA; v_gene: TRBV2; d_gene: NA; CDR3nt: TGTGCCAGCAGTAGACAACTGGGCTCTGGAAACACCATATATTTT; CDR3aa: CASSRQLGSGNTIYF
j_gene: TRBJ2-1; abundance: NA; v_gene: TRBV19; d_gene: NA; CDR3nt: TGTGCCAGTAAGATAGCAGGCGATGAGCAGTTCTTC; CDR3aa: CASKIAGDEQFF
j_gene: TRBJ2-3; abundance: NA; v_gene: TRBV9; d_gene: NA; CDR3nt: TGTGCCAGCAGCGCCCCTCCCACAGATACGCAGTATTTT; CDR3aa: CASSAPPTDTQYF
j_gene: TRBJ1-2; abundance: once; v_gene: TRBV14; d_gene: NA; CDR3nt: TGTGCCAGCAGCCAAGATATTTTTCGGGTCGGGGGCTACACCTTC; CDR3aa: CASSQDIFRVGGYTF
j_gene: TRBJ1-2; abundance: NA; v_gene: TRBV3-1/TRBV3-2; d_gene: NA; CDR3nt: TGTGCCAGCAGCCAAGCCGGGACGAGCTATGGCTACACCTTC; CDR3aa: CASSQAGTSYGYTF
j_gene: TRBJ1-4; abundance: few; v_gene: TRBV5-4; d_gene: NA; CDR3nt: TGTGCCAGCAGCCCATTTCCAAGAGGGACGGCTAGGGGCAATGAAAAACTGTTTTTT; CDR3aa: CASSPFPRGTARGNEKLFF
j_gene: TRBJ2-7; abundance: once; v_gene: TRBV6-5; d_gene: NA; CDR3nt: TGTGCCAGCAGCCGTTTAAAAGGGACAACCTACGAGCAGTACTTC; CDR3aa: CASSRLKGTTYEQYF
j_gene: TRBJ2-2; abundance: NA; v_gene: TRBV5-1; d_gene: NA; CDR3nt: TGCGCCAGCAGCTTGTGGGGCACAAACACCGGGGAGCTGTTTTTT; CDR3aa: CASSLWGTNTGELFF
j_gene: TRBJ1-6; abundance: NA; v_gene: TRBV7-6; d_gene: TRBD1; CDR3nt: TGTGCCAGCAGCTTAGGCGGACAGGGAGCGCATTCACCCCTCCACTTT; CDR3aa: CASSLGGQGAHSPLHF
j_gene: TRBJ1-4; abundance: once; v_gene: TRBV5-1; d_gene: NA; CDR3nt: TGCGCCAGCAGCTTGGGGACAGTTGCAACTAATGAAAAACTGTTTTTT; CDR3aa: CASSLGTVATNEKLFF
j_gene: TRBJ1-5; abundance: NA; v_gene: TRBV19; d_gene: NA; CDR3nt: TGTGCCAGTATCAGAAAACAGGGAAGCAATCAGCCCCAGCATTTT; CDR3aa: CASIRKQGSNQPQHF
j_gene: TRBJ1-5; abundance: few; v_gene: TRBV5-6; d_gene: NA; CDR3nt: TGTGCCAGCAGCTTGGCCGGGGGGAGTCAGCCCCAGCATTTT; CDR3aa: CASSLAGGSQPQHF
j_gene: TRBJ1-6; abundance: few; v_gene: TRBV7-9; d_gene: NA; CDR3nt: TGTGCCAGCAGGCATAGTAATTCACCCCTCCACTTT; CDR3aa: CASRHSNSPLHF
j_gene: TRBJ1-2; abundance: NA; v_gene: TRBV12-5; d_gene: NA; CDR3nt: TGTGCTAGTGCCCCATTTGCGTCACGCGGCTACACCTTC; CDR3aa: CASAPFASRGYTF
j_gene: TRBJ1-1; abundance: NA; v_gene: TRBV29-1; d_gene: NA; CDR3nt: TGCAGCGTTGCCCCGAGCCGGGGCAGACCGAACACTGAAGCTTTCTTT; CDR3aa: CSVAPSRGRPNTEAFF
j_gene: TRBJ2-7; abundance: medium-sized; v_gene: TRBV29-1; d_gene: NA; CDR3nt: TGCAGCGCCGGGAAGGGCGGCTCCTACGAGCAGTACTTC; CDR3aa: CSAGKGGSYEQYF
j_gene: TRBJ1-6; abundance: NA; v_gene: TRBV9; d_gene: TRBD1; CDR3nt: TGTGCCAGCAGCGACGGGACAGGGTTCTATAATTCACCCCTCCACTTT; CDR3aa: CASSDGTGFYNSPLHF
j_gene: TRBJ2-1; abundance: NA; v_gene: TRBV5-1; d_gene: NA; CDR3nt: TGCGCCAGCAGTACAGTCTCCTACAATGAGCAGTTCTTC; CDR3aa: CASSTVSYNEQFF
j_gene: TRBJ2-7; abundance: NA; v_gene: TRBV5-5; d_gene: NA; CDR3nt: TGTGCCAGCAGCCCCCGCGTCGGGAGTGAGCAGTACTTC; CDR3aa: CASSPRVGSEQYF
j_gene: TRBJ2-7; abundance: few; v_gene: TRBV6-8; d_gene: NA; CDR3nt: TGTGCCAACAATGGGACGGCCCGGGGCGAGCAGTACTTC; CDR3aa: CANNGTARGEQYF
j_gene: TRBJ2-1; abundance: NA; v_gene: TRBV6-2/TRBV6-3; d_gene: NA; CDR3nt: TGTGCCAGCAGTTACCCCCAGTTATCGAGCTCCTACAATGAGCAGTTCTTC; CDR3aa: CASSYPQLSSSYNEQFF